This T cell receptor beta chain was retrieved from a study of shared clonotypes between healthy human individuals. Study-wide findings and caveats: Genetic and exposure-history diversity was limited by the few donors.

As concerns this clone: Antigen: not known.

This CDR3 has 15 residues. V lost 3 bases and J lost 3, with 15 bases in between. CDR1 and CDR2 (germline): MDHEN, SYDVKM. Sequencing used immunoSEQ multiplex PCR; TCRdb keeps in-frame clones, though not all of them. This sample has 1,500,000 or so clones, with roughly 96% found just once. The sequenced material came from naive CD4+ T cells sorted from blood. The sample's subset: CD45RA+ positively selected. V and J are TRBV28 and TRBJ2-7, with D possibly being TRBD2 (5 bases). The receptor's source is a man aged 25-45 years in good health. The CDR3 sequence is CASSLGEQWDYEQYF. The DNA of the CDR3 is TGTGCCAGCAGTTTGGGAGAACAGTGGGACTACGAGCAGTACTTC.